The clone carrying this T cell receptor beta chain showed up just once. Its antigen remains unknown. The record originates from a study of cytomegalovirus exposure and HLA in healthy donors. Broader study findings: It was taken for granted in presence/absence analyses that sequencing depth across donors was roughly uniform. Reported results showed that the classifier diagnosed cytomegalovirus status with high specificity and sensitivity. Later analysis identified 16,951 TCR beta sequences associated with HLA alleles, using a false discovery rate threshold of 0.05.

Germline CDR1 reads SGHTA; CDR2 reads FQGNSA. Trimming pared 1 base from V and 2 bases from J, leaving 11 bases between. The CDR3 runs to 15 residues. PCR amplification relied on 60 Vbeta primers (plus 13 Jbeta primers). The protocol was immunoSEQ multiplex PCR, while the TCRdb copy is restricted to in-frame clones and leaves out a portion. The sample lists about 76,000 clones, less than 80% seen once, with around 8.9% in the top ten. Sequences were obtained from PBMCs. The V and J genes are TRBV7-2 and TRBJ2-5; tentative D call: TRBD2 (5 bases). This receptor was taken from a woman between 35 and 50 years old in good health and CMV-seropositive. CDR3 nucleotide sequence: TGTGCCAGCAGCTTAGGATCCGGGGAGCAAGAGACCCAGTACTTC. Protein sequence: CASSLGSGEQETQYF.